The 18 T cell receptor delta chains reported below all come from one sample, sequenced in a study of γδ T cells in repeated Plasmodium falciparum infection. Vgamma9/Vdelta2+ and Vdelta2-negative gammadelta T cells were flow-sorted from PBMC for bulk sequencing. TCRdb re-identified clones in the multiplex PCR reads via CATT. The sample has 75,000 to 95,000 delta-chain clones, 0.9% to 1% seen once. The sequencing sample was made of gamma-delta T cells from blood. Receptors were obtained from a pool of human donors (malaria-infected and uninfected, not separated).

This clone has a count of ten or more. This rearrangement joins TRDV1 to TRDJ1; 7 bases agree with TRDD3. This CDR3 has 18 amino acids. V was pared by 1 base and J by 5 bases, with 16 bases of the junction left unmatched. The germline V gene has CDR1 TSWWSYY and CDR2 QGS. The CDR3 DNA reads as TGTGCTCTTGGGGAACGCCTCTATCCCCCAGTACTGGGGGATAAACTCATCTTT. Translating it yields CALGERLYPPVLGDKLIF.

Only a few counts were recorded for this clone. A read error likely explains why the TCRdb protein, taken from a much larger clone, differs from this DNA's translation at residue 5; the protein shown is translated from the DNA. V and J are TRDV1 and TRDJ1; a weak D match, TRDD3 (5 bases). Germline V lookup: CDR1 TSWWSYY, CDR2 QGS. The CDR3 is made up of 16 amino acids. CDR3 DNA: TGTGCTCTTGGGAAACTAGGGATTGAGTACACCGATAAACTCATCTTT. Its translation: CALGKLGIEYTDKLIF.

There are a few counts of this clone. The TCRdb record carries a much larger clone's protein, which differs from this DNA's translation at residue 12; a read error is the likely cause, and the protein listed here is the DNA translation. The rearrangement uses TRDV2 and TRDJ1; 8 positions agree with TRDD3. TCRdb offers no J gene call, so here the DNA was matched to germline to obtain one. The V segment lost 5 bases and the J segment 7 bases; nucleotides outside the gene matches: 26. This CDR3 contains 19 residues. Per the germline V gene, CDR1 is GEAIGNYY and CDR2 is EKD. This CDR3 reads CACASPGGYWGPPRAKLIF. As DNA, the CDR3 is TGTGCCTGTGCCTCCCCCGGGGGGTACTGGGGGCCACCCCGGGCTAAACTCATCTTT.

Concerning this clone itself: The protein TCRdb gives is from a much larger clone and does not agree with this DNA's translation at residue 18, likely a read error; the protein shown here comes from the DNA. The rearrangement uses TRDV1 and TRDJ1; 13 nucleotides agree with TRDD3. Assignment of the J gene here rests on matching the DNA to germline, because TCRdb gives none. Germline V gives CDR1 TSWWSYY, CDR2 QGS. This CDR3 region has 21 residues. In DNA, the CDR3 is TGTGCTCTTGGGGCCCCTTCCTACGTATCCCTACTGGGGGATACGGCCGATGAACTCATCTTT. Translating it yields CALGAPSYVSLLGDTADELIF.

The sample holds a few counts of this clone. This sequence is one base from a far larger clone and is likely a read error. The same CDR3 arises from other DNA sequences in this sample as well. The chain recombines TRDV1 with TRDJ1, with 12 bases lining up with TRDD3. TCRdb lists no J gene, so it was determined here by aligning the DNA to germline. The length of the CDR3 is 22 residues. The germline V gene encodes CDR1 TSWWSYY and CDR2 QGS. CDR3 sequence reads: CALGGRAPPNWGILFNTDKLIF. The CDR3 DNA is TGCGCTCTTGGGGGAAGAGCACCCCCTAACTGGGGGATACTCTTCAACACCGATAAACTCATCTTT.

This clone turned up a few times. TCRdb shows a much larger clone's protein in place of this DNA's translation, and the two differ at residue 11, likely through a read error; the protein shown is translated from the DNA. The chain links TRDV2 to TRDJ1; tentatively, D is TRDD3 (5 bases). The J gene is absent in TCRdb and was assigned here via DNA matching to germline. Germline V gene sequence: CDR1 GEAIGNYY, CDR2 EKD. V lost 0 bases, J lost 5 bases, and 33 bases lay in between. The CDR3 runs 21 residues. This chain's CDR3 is CACDTAILPGNVNKSVDKLIF. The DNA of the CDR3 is TGTGCCTGTGACACCGCCATCCTCCCGGGGAACGTTAACAAAAGCGTGGATAAACTCATCTTT.

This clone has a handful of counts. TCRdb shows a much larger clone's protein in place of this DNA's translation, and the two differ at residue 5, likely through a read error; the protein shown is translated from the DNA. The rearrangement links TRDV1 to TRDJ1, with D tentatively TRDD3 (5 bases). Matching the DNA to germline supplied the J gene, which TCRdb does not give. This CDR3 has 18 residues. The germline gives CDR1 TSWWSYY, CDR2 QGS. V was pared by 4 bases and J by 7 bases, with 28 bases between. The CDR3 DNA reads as TGTGCTCTTGGGGGACTAAGTAGTCCTGGTCGAACTGGTATTAAACTCATCTTT. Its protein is CALGGLSSPGRTGIKLIF.

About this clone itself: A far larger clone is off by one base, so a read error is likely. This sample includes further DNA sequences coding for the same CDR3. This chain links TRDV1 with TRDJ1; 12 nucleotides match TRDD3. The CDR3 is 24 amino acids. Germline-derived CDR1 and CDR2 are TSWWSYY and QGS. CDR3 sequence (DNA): TGTGCACTTGGGGACTCTCACTTCCTACCCTTCCGTACTGGGGGATACCCGTACACCGATAAACTCATCTTT. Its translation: CALGDSHFLPFRTGGYPYTDKLIF.

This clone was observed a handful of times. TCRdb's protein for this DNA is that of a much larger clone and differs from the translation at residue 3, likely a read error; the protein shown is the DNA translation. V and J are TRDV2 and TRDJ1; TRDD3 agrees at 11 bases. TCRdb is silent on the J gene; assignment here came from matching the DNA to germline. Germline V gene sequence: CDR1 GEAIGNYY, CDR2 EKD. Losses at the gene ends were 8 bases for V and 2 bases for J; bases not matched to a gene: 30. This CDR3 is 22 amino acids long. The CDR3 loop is CAYWHPTSSRSTGGYFTDKLIF. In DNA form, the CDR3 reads TGTGCCTATTGGCATCCTACGTCTTCTAGGTCTACTGGGGGATATTTTACCGATAAACTCATCTTT.

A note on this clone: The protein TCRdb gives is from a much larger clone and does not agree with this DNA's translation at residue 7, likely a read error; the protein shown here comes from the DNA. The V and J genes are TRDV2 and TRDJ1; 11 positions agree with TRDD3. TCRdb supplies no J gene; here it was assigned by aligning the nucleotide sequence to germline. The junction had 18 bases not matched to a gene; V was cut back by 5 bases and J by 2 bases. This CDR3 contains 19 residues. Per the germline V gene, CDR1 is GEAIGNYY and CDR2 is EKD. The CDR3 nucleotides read TGTGCCTGTGTCGGGTTGGTCCTGGGGGATACTCCGTGGACCGATAAACTCATCTTT. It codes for CACVGLVLGDTPWTDKLIF.

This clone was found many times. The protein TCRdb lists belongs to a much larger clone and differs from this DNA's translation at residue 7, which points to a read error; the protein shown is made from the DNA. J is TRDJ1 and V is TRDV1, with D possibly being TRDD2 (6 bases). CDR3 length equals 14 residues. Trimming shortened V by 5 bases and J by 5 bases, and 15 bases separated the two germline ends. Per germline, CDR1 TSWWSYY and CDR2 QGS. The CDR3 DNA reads TGTGCTCTTGGGCCAGGCCCTCCTACGGATAAACTCATCTTT. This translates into CALGPGPPTDKLIF.

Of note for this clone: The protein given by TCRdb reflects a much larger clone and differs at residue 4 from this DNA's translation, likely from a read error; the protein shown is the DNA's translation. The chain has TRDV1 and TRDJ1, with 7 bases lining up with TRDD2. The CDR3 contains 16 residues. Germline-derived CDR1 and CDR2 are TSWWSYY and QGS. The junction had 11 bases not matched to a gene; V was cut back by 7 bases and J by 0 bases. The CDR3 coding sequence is TGTGCTCTTGTGGATAACCTTCCTCCGGACACCGATAAACTCATCTTT. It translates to CALVDNLPPDTDKLIF.

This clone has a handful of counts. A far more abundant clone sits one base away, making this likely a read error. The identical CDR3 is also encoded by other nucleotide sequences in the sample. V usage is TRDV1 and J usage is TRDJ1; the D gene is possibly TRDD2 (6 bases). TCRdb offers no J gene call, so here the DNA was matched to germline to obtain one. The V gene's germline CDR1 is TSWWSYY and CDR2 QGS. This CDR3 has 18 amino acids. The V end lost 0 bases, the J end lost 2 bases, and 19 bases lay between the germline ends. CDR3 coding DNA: TGTGCTCTTGGGGAACTAATCCTACGTCTGGGAGGGACCGATAAACTCATCTTT. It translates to CALGELILRLGGTDKLIF.

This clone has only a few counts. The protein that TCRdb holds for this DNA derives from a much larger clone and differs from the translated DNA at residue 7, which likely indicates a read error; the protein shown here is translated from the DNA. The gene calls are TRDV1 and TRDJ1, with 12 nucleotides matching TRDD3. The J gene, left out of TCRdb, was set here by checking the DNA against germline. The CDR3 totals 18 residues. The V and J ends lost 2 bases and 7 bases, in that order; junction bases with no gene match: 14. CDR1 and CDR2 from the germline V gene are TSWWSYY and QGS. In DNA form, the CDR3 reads TGTGCTCTTGGGGAAACGCTGGAACTACTGGGGGATACCCTTAAACTCATCTTT. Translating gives CALGETLELLGDTLKLIF.

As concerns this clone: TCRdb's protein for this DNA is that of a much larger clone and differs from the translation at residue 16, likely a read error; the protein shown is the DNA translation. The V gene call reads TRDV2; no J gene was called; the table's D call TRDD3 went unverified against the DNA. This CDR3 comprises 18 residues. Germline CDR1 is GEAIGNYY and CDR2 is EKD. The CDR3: CACDPMGTGGLHTDKFIF. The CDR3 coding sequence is TGTGCCTGTGACCCCATGGGGACTGGGGGACTACACACCGATAAATTCATCTTT.

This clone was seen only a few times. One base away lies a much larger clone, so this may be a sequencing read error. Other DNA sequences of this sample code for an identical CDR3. CDR3 DNA: TGTGCTCTTGGGGAACGTCGCCTTCCTACCCTTACCGGGGGATACACCGATAAACTCATCTTT. It specifies CALGERRLPTLTGGYTDKLIF. This chain connects TRDV1 to TRDJ1, with 9 bases identical to TRDD2. Germline trimming cut 1 base from V and 0 bases from J; bases unmatched to any gene: 18. This CDR3 is built from 21 residues. Germline CDR1 reads TSWWSYY; CDR2 reads QGS.

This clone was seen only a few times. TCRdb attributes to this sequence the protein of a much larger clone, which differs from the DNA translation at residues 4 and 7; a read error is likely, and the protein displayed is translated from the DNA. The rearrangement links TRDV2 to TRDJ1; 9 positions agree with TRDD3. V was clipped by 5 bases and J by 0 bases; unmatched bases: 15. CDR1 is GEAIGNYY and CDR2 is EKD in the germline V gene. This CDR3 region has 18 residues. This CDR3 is CACGPLPGDTPYTDKLIF. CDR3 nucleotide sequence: TGTGCCTGTGGCCCATTACCGGGGGATACCCCGTACACCGATAAACTCATCTTT.

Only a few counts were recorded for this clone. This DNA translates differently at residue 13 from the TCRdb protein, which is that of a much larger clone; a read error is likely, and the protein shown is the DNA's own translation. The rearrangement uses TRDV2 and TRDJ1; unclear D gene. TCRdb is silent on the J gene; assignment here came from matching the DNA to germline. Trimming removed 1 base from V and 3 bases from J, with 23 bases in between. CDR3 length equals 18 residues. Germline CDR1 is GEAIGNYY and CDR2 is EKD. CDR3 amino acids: CACDTLHARSEYADKLIF. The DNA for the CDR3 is TGTGCCTGTGACACTTTGCACGCGCGGAGTGAGTACGCCGATAAACTCATCTTT.